Listed here are 7 T cell receptor beta chains from one sample, sequenced in a study of T-cell reconstitution after alpha-beta-depleted transplantation in children. Preparing the TCRbeta library involved the use of unique molecular identifiers. Each CDR3 protein is one row after TCRdb ran MiXCR on the PCR reads. The sample includes some 600,000 distinct CDR3 sequences, approximately 12% of them seen just once. The sequenced sample was PBMCs, mostly from graft donor cells, obtained 360 days after TCRalphabeta/CD19-depleted stem cell transplant. Receptors originate from a male patient younger than 18 who had a stem cell transplant for acute myeloid leukemia, so the T cells may come from the graft donor.

The genes are TRBV7-8 and TRBJ2-7; D uncertain. The germline gives CDR1 SGHVS, CDR2 FQNEAQ. The CDR3 extends over 14 amino acids. Trimming cost V 1 base and J 5 bases, with 12 bases left between them. CDR3 coding DNA: TGTGCCAGCAGCTTAGAGCTGGGGAACCACGAGCAGTACTTC. It encodes CASSLELGNHEQYF.

The table lists this clonotype with a count of one. The CDR3 loop is CASRSRDSEGANVLTF. The CDR3 DNA is TGTGCCAGCAGAAGCCGGGACTCCGAAGGGGCCAACGTCCTGACTTTC. The chain has TRBV6-1 and TRBJ2-6, with a possible D match to TRBD2 (6 bases). Germline V lookup: CDR1 MNHNS, CDR2 SASEGT. Trimming took 6 bases from V and 4 from J, leaving 16 bases between them. This CDR3 is 16 amino acids long.

This rearrangement joins TRBV9 to TRBJ2-2, with 10 bases matching TRBD2. There are 17 residues in the CDR3. With V trimmed by 4 bases and J by 1 base, 7 bases remained unmatched. The germline gives CDR1 SGDLS, CDR2 YYNGEE. The CDR3 DNA sequence: TGTGCCAGCAGCCGCTCCCTAGCGGGAGAGAACACCGGGGAGCTGTTTTTT. This sequence encodes CASSRSLAGENTGELFF.

The rearrangement joins TRBV4-2 to TRBJ2-6, with D perhaps matching TRBD1 (5 bases). V was shortened by 3 bases and J by 0 bases, with 12 bases between the two germline ends. This CDR3 has 17 residues. Germline V gene sequence: CDR1 LGHNA, CDR2 YNFKEQ. The CDR3 bases are TGTGCCAGCAGCCAGCAGGGCCAGAACTCTGGGGCCAACGTCCTGACTTTC. It is translated as CASSQQGQNSGANVLTF.

This rearrangement joins TRBV5-1 to TRBJ2-6; tentatively, D is TRBD1 (6 bases). Germline CDR1 is SGHRS and CDR2 is YFSETQ. The CDR3 runs to 17 residues. The ends were cut back, 2 bases at V and 0 bases at J, with 12 bases in the middle. The CDR3 sequence: CASSFRTAHSGANVLTF. The CDR3 DNA reads as TGCGCCAGCAGCTTTAGGACAGCCCACTCTGGGGCCAACGTCCTGACTTTC.

J is TRBJ2-4 and V is TRBV30; D gene unclear. The CDR3 consists of 13 residues. V gave up 8 bases and J gave up 4 bases, with 15 bases separating them. Germline lookup yields CDR1 GTSNPN and CDR2 SVGIG (reference sequence). CDR3 in amino acids: CAARTTMKNIQYF. The CDR3 DNA follows: TGTGCCGCCCGCACCACCATGAAAAACATTCAGTACTTC. The whole variable domain, filled in from reference TRBV30 and TRBJ2-4, reads SQTIHQWPATLVQPVGSPLSLECTVEGTSNPNLYWYRQAAGRGLQLLFYSVGIGQISSEVPQNLSASRPQDRQFILSSKKLLLSDSGFYLCAARTTMKNIQYFGAGTRLSVL.

This clonotype was observed many times. The chain employs TRBV7-2 and TRBJ2-5; D is undetermined. V lost 5 bases and J 5 bases, leaving 9 bases between the germline ends. The CDR3 is made up of 12 amino acids. In germline, CDR1 is SGHTA, CDR2 FQGNSA. In DNA form, the CDR3 reads TGTGCCAGCAGCAACCCTATCGAGACCCAGTACTTC. This sequence encodes CASSNPIETQYF.